What follows is one T cell receptor beta chain and its context. Germline values: CDR1 SGDLS, CDR2 YYNGEE. CDR3 length: 14 amino acids. V shed 4 bases and J 5 bases; nucleotides not matched to a gene: 9. The sample is drawn from a study of blood T cell repertoires in COVID-19. Assay: immunoSEQ multiplex PCR; the TCRdb copy retains only in-frame clones and omits some. The table records about 320,000 clones, about 83% of them present only once. Sequencing input: peripheral blood. The chain recombines TRBV9 with TRBJ2-7, with 7 bases fitting TRBD1. The clonotype comes from a woman aged 45 to 65 with acute or convalescent COVID-19. The CDR3 loop reads CASSPSGQSNEQYF. The CDR3 coding sequence is TGTGCCAGCAGCCCCTCGGGACAGAGTAACGAGCAGTACTTC.